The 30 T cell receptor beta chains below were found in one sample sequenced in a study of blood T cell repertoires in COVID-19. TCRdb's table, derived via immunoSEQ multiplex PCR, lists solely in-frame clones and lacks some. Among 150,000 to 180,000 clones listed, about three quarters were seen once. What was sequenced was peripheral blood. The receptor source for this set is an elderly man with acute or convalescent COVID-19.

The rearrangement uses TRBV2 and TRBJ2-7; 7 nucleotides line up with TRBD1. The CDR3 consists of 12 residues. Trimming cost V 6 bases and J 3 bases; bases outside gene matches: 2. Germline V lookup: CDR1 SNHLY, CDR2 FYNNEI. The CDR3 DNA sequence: TGTGCCAGCAGCGGGACAGTCTACGAGCAGTACGTC. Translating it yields CASSGTVYEQYV.

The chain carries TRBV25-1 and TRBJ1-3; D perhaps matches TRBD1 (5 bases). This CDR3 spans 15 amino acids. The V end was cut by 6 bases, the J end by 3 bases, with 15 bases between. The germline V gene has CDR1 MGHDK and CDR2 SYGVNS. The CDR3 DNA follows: TGTGCCAGCAGCCACCCGACAGTTCTTGGAAACACCATATATTTT. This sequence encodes CASSHPTVLGNTIYF.

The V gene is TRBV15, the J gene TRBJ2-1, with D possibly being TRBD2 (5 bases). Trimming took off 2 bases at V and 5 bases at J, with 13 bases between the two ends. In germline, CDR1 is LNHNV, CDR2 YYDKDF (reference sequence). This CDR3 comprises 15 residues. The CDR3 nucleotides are TGTGCCACCAGCAGATCCCCCGGGATCGACAATGAGCAGTTCTTC. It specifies CATSRSPGIDNEQFF.

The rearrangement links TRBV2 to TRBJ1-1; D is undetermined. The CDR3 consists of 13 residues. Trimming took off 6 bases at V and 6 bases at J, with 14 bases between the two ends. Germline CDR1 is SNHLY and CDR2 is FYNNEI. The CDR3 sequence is CASRRGAGAEAFF. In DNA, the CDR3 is TGTGCCAGCAGGCGGGGAGCAGGTGCTGAAGCTTTCTTT.

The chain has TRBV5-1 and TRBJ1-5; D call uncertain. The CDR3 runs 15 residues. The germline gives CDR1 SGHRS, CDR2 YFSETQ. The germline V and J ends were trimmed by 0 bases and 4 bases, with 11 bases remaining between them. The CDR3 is CASSLGGVGNQPQHF. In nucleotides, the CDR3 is TGCGCCAGCAGCTTGGGCGGGGTGGGGAATCAGCCCCAGCATTTT.

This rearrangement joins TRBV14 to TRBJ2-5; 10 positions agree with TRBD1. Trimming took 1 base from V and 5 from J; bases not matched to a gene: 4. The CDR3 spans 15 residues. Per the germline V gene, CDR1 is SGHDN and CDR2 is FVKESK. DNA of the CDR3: TGTGCCAGCAGCCAAGGACAGGGGGCTTTCGAGACCCAGTACTTC. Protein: CASSQGQGAFETQYF. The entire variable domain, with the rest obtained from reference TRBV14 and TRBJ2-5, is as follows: EAGVTQFPSHSVIEKGQTVTLRCDPISGHDNLYWYRRVMGKEIKFLLHFVKESKQDESGMPNNRFLAERTGGTYSTLKVQPAELEDSGVYFCASSQGQGAFETQYFGPGTRLLVL.

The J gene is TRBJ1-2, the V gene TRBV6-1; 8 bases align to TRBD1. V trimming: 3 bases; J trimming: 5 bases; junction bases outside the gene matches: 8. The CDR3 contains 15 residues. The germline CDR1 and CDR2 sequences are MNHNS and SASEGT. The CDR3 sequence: CASSELTGVRYGYTF. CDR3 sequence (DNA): TGTGCCAGCAGTGAGCTGACAGGGGTTCGGTATGGCTACACCTTC.

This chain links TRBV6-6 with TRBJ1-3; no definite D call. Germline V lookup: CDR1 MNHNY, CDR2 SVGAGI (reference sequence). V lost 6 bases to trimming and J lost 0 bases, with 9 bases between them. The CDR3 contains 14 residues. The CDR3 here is CASRYTDSGNTIYF. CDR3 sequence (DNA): TGTGCCAGCAGGTACACAGACTCTGGAAACACCATATATTTT.

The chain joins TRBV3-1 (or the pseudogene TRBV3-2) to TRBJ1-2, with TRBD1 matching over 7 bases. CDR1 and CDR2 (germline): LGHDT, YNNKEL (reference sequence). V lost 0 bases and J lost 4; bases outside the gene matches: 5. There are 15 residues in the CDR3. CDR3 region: CASSQEWPGGYGYTF. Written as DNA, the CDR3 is TGTGCCAGCAGCCAAGAATGGCCAGGGGGCTATGGCTACACCTTC.

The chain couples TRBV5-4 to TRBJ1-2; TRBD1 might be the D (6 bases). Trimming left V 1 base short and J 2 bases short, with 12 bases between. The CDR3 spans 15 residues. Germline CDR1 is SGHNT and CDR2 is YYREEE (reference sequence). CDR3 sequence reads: CASSLPGRGNYGYTF. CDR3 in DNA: TGTGCCAGCAGCTTGCCCGGTAGGGGGAACTATGGCTACACCTTC. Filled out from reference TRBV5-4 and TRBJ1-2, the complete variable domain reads ETGVTQSPTHLIKTRGQQVTLRCSSQSGHNTVSWYQQALGQGPQFIFQYYREEENGRGNFPPRFSGLQFPNYSSELNVNALELDDSALYLCASSLPGRGNYGYTFGSGTRLTVV.

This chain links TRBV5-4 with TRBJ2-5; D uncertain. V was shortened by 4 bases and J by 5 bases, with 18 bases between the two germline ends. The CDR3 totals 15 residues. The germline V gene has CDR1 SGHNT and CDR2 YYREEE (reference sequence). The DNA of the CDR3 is TGTGCCAGCAGCCCGGATATAGCTGGGTTTGAGACCCAGTACTTC. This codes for CASSPDIAGFETQYF.

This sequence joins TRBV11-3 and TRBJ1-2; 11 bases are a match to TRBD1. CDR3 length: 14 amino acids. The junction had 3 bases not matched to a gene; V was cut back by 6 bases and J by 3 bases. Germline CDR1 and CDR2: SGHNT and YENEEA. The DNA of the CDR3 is TGTGCCAGCAGATCGGGACAGGGGGACTATGGCTACACCTTC. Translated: CASRSGQGDYGYTF.

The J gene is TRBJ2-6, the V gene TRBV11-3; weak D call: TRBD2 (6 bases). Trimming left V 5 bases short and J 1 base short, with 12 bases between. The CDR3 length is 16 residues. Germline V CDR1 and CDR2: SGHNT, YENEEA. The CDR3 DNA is TGTGCCAGCAGCCTTAGCCGGGGGTCTGGGGCCAACGTCCTGACTTTC. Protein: CASSLSRGSGANVLTF. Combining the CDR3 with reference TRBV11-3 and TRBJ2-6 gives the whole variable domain EAGVVQSPRYKIIEKKQPVAFWCNPISGHNTLYWYLQNLGQGPELLIRYENEEAVDDSQLPKDRFSAERLKGVDSTLKIQPAELGDSAVYLCASSLSRGSGANVLTFGAGSRLTVL.

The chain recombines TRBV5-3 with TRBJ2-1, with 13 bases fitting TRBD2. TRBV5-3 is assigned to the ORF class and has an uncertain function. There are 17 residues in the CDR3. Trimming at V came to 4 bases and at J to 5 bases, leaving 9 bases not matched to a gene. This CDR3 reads CARSTGLAGDTDNEQFF. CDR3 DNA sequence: TGTGCCAGAAGCACCGGACTAGCGGGGGACACAGACAATGAGCAGTTCTTC.

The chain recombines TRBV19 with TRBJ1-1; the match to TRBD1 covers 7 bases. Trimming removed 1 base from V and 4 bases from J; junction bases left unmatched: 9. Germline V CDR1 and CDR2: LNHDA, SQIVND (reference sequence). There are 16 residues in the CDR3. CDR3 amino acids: CASSIANRGGRTEAFF. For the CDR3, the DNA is TGTGCCAGTAGTATAGCGAACAGGGGCGGGCGCACTGAAGCTTTCTTT.

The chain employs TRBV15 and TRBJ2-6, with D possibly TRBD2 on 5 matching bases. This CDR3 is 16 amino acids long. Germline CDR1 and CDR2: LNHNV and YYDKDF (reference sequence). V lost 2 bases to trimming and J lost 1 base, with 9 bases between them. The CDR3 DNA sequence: TGTGCCACCAGCAGACCGAGGGAATCTGGGGCCAACGTCCTGACTTTC. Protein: CATSRPRESGANVLTF.

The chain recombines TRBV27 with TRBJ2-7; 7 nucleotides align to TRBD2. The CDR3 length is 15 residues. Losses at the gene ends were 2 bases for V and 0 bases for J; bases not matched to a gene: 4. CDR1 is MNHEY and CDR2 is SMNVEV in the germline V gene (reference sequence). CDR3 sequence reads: CASSLTAGSSYEQYF. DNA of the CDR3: TGTGCCAGCAGTTTAACAGCGGGGAGCTCCTACGAGCAGTACTTC.

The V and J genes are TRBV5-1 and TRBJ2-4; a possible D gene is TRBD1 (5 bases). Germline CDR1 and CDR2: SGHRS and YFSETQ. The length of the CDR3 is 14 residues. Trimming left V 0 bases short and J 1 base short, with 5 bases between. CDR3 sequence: CASSLEGAKNIQYF. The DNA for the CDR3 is TGCGCCAGCAGCTTGGAGGGGGCCAAAAACATTCAGTACTTC.

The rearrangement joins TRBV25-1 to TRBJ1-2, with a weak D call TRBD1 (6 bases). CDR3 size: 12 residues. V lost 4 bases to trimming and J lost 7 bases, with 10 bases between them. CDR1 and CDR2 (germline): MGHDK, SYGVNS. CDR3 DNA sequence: TGTGCCAGCAGTGTGGGGGCCGTTGGCTACACCTTC. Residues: CASSVGAVGYTF.

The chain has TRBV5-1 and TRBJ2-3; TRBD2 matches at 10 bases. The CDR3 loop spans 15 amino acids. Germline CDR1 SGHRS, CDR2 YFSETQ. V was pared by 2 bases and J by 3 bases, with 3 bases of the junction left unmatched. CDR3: CASSFSGGGTDTQYF. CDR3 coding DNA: TGCGCCAGCAGCTTCAGCGGGGGGGGGACAGATACGCAGTATTTT.

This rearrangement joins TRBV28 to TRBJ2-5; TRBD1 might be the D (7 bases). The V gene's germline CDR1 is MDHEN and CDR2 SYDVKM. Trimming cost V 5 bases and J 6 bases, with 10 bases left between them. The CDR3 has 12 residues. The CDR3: CASSQGGKTQYF. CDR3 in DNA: TGTGCCAGCAGTCAGGGGGGAAAGACCCAGTACTTC.

The CDR3 region has the DNA TGCAGTGCTAGTATTCTAGTTAACAATGAGCAGTTCTTC. As protein: CSASILVNNEQFF. V usage is TRBV20-1 and J usage is TRBJ2-1, with unresolved D. The CDR3 has 13 amino acids. The germline V gene encodes CDR1 DFQATT and CDR2 SNEGSKA (reference sequence). V was shortened by 3 bases and J by 5 bases, with 11 bases between the two germline ends.

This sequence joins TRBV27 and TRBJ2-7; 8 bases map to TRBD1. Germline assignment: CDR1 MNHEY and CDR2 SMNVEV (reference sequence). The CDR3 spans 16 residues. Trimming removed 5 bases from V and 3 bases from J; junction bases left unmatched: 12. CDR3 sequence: CASSLRQGNTFYEQYF. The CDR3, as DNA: TGTGCCAGCAGTCTCAGACAGGGGAATACCTTCTACGAGCAGTACTTC.

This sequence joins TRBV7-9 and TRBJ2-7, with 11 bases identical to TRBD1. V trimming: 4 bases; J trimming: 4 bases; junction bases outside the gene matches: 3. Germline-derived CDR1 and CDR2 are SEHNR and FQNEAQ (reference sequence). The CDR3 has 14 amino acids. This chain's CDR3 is CASSSGQGVYEQYF. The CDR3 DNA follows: TGTGCCAGCAGCTCGGGACAGGGGGTTTACGAGCAGTACTTC.

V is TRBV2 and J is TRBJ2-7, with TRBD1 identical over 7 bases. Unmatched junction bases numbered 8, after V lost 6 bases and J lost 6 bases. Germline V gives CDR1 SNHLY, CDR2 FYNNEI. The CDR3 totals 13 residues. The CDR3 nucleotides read TGTGCCAGCAGCCCCGGGACAGTGGGCGAGCAGTACGTC. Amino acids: CASSPGTVGEQYV.

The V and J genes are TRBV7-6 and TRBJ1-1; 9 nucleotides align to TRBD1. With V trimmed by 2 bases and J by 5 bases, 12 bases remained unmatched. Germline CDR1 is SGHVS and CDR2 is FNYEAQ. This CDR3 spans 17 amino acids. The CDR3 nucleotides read TGTGCCAGCAGCTTACTAGGCCCCGGGACAGGGAGGACTGAAGCTTTCTTT. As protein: CASSLLGPGTGRTEAFF.

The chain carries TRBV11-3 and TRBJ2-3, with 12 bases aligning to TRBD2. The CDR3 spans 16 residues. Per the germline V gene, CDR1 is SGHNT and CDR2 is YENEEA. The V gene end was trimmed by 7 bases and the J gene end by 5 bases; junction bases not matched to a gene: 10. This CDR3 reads CASNWDLAGGQDTQYF. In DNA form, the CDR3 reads TGTGCCAGCAACTGGGACCTAGCGGGGGGGCAAGATACGCAGTATTTT.

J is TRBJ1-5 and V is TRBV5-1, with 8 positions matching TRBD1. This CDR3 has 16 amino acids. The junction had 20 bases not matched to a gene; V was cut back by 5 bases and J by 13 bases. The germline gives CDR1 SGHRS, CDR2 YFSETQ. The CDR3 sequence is CASSFFKVPSGTGQHF. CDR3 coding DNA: TGCGCCAGCAGTTTTTTCAAGGTTCCGTCTGGGACAGGACAGCATTTT.

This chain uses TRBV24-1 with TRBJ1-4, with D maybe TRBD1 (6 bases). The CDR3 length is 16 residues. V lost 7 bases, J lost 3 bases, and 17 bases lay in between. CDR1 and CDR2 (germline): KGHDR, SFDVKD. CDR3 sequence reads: CATSLPYGQPNEKLFF. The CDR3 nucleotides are TGTGCCACCAGCCTCCCGTACGGACAGCCTAATGAAAAACTGTTTTTT.

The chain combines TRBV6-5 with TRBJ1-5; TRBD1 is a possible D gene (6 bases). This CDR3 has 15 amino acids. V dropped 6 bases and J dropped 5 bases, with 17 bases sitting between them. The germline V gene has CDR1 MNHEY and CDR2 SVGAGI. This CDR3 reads CASSRLGQTDQPQHF. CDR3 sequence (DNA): TGTGCCAGCAGCCGACTCGGACAGACGGATCAGCCCCAGCATTTT.